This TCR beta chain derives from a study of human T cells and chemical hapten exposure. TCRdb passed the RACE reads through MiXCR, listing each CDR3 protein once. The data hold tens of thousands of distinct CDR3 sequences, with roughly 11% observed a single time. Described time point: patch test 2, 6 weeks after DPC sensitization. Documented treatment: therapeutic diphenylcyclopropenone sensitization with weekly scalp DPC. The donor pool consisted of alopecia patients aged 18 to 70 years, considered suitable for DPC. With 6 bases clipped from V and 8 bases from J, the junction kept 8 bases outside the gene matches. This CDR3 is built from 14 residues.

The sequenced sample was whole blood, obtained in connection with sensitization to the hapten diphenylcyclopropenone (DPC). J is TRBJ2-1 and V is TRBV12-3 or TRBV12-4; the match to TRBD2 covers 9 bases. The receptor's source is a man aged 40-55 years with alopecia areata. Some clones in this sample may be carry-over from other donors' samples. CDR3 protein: CASSRRAGGHEQFF. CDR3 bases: TGTGCCAGCAGCCGCAGAGCGGGAGGCCATGAGCAGTTCTTC.